Listed here are 28 T cell receptor beta chains from one sample, sequenced in a study of response to subunit inactivated influenza vaccine. Using its own MiXCR run on the RT-PCR reads, TCRdb lists one record per CDR3 protein. The sample lists over 650,000 distinct CDR3 sequences, about 18% occurring once. This sample comprised PBMCs from blood, obtained around 5 days after vaccination. These receptors were taken from a man in his fifties who received an inactivated influenza vaccine.

The table lists this clonotype with many counts. DNA of the CDR3: TGTGCCAGCAGTTTTGGAGCTGAAGCTTTCTTT. Protein sequence: CASSFGAEAFF. The V gene is TRBV6-2 or TRBV6-3, the J gene TRBJ1-1; D is unresolved. The CDR3 spans 11 residues. Per germline, CDR1 MNHEY and CDR2 SVGEGT. V lost 4 bases and J 6 bases, leaving 6 bases between the germline ends.

This clonotype was picked up many times. The chain couples TRBV20-1 to TRBJ1-1; no clear D gene. This CDR3 has 14 amino acids. Germline CDR1 DFQATT, CDR2 SNEGSKA (reference sequence). V was shortened by 6 bases and J by 4 bases, with 18 bases between the two germline ends. The CDR3 is CSAVRGLWGTEAFF. The CDR3 coding sequence is TGCAGTGCCGTACGGGGTCTGTGGGGCACTGAAGCTTTCTTT.

This clonotype was counted a few times. CDR3 protein: CASSLEVGKGQPQHF. As DNA, the CDR3 is TGTGCCAGCAGCTTAGAAGTAGGGAAAGGTCAGCCCCAGCATTTT. The chain is built from TRBV7-8 and TRBJ1-5; D gene ambiguous. Germline assignment: CDR1 SGHVS and CDR2 FQNEAQ. There are 15 residues in the CDR3. The V end was cut by 1 base, the J end by 6 bases, with 13 bases between.

Only a few counts were recorded for this clonotype. The chain combines TRBV6-5 with TRBJ2-5; D uncertain. There are 13 residues in the CDR3. Between the trimmed V and J ends, which lost 0 bases and 3 bases, there was a span of 5 bases. Germline CDR1 is MNHEY and CDR2 is SVGAGI. In DNA form, the CDR3 reads TGTGCCAGCAGTTACTCGCCAAAAGAGACCCAGTACTTC. Its translation is CASSYSPKETQYF.

This chain links TRBV12-3 or TRBV12-4 with TRBJ2-7, with 8 bases lining up with TRBD1. This CDR3 has 15 amino acids. Unmatched junction bases numbered 9, after V lost 3 bases and J lost 5 bases. This CDR3 reads CASSFLRQGYNEQYF. The CDR3 DNA sequence: TGTGCCAGCAGTTTTCTCCGACAGGGGTACAACGAGCAGTACTTC.

This clonotype was observed at least ten times. The chain is built from TRBV10-3 and TRBJ2-3, with D perhaps matching TRBD1 or TRBD2 (6 bases each). The V end lost 4 bases, the J end lost 1 base, and 15 bases lay between the germline ends. Germline lookup yields CDR1 ENHRY and CDR2 SYGVKD. The CDR3 sequence is 16 residues long. This CDR3 reads CAISGGGSGGTDTQYF. The CDR3 DNA reads TGTGCCATCAGTGGAGGGGGGTCAGGGGGCACAGATACGCAGTATTTT.

This clonotype has a handful of counts. The V call is TRBV7-6, the J call TRBJ2-1; the D is unclear. CDR1 and CDR2 from the germline V gene are SGHVS and FNYEAQ. The CDR3 covers 13 residues. V was clipped by 8 bases and J by 12 bases, with 20 bases between them. The DNA for the CDR3 is TGTGCCAGCTCCCCTCCGGGCGTTTTAGGGCAGTTCTTC. It yields the protein CASSPPGVLGQFF.

This clonotype was seen more than once but under ten times. The chain's CDR3 is CASSYSFRNSMNTEAFF. The CDR3 DNA is TGTGCCAGCAGTTACTCTTTCAGGAACTCCATGAACACTGAAGCTTTCTTT. This chain connects TRBV6-5 to TRBJ1-1; D is uncertain. The CDR3 consists of 17 residues. V was shortened by 0 bases and J by 0 bases, with 14 bases between the two germline ends. CDR1 and CDR2 (germline): MNHEY, SVGAGI.

This clonotype was seen a handful of times. This rearrangement joins TRBV3-1 to TRBJ2-2, with no clear D. V was cut by 0 bases and J by 5 bases, with 10 bases left in between. Germline values: CDR1 LGHDT, CDR2 YNNKEL (reference sequence). The CDR3 contains 15 residues. CDR3 bases: TGTGCCAGCAGCCAAGATCCAGGCGTTACCGGGGAGCTGTTTTTT. It yields the protein CASSQDPGVTGELFF.

This chain connects TRBV20-1 to TRBJ2-5, with 7 bases lining up with TRBD2. V trimming: 6 bases; J trimming: 0 bases; junction bases outside the gene matches: 7. This CDR3 spans 14 amino acids. Per the germline V gene, CDR1 is DFQATT and CDR2 is SNEGSKA (reference sequence). The CDR3 is CSAQSLADQETQYF. The CDR3 DNA is TGCAGTGCGCAAAGCCTAGCGGACCAAGAGACCCAGTACTTC.

This chain uses TRBV5-1 with TRBJ2-7, with D possibly matching TRBD1 (5 bases). The CDR3 covers 14 residues. V was shortened by 0 bases and J by 3 bases, with 10 bases between the two germline ends. CDR1 is SGHRS, CDR2 YFSETQ, per germline. CDR3 DNA sequence: TGCGCCAGCAGCTTGGCTCCAGGGAACTACGAGCAGTACTTC. It is translated as CASSLAPGNYEQYF. The variable domain in full, with the rest retrieved from reference TRBV5-1 and TRBJ2-7, is KAGVTQTPRYLIKTRGQQVTLSCSPISGHRSVSWYQQTPGQGLQFLFEYFSETQRNKGNFPGRFSGRQFSNSRSEMNVSTLELGDSALYLCASSLAPGNYEQYFGPGTRLTVT.

The rearrangement uses TRBV4-3 and TRBJ2-3; D remains unclear. Trimming removed 0 bases at V and 7 bases at J, with 11 bases between. CDR3 size: 14 residues. Germline V lookup: CDR1 LGHNA, CDR2 YSLEER. CDR3 sequence: CASSQETEGHTQYF. The DNA of the CDR3 is TGCGCCAGCAGCCAAGAAACGGAAGGGCATACGCAGTATTTT.

CDR3 sequence reads: CASSFGDEQYF. The CDR3, as DNA: TGTGCCAGCAGTTTTGGAGACGAGCAGTACTTC. The chain joins TRBV12-3 or TRBV12-4 to TRBJ2-7; D call uncertain. V lost 3 bases and J lost 5, with 5 bases in between. This CDR3 is built from 11 residues.

This chain links TRBV3-1 with TRBJ2-1, with unresolved D. CDR1 is LGHDT, CDR2 YNNKEL, per germline (reference sequence). The CDR3 loop spans 13 amino acids. V lost 6 bases to trimming and J lost 7 bases, with 13 bases between them. The CDR3 here is CASRSSQLNEQFF. The CDR3 bases are TGTGCCAGCAGGTCCAGCCAGCTGAATGAGCAGTTCTTC.

This clonotype was observed a few times. This chain uses TRBV7-9 with TRBJ1-2; D gene uncertain. The CDR3 extends over 14 amino acids. CDR1 and CDR2 from the germline V gene are SEHNR and FQNEAQ (reference sequence). V dropped 5 bases and J dropped 7 bases, with 17 bases sitting between them. The CDR3 region has the DNA TGTGCCAGCAGCCAACGTCGTGGAGTCGGTGGCTACACCTTC. It encodes CASSQRRGVGGYTF.

This clonotype was detected ten times or more. The genes are TRBV5-1 and TRBJ2-1; D remains unclear. CDR3 size: 15 residues. V was shortened by 6 bases and J by 4 bases, with 17 bases between the two germline ends. Germline V gives CDR1 SGHRS, CDR2 YFSETQ. The CDR3 loop is CASTWTDDGYNEQFF. The CDR3, as DNA: TGCGCCAGCACGTGGACGGACGACGGTTACAATGAGCAGTTCTTC.

The genes are TRBV11-2 and TRBJ2-1; no definite D call. V dropped 1 base and J dropped 7 bases, with 17 bases sitting between them. Germline-derived CDR1 and CDR2 are SGHAT and FQNNGV. The CDR3 covers 16 residues. CDR3 DNA: TGTGCCAGCAGCTTAGTTATAACCTTAGGCCCAAATGAGCAGTTCTTC. Its translation is CASSLVITLGPNEQFF.

CDR3 bases: TGTGCCAGTAGGCCCGGGACTAGCGACACAGATACGCAGTATTTT. Its translation: CASRPGTSDTDTQYF. This chain joins TRBV19 and TRBJ2-3; TRBD2 matches 10 bases. This CDR3 region has 15 residues. V dropped 6 bases and J dropped 2; count of bases not matched to a gene: 5. CDR1 is LNHDA and CDR2 is SQIVND in the germline V gene (reference sequence).

This clonotype was detected ten times or more. The chain uses TRBV18 and TRBJ2-5; D is unresolved. The V gene lost 1 base and the J gene lost 2 bases, with 5 bases spanning the gap. The germline CDR1 and CDR2 sequences are KGHSH and LQKENI. CDR3 length equals 13 residues. The CDR3 DNA is TGTGCCAGCTCACCACGGCAGCAAGAGACCCAGTACTTC. Protein product: CASSPRQQETQYF. The variable domain in full, completed from reference TRBV18 and TRBJ2-5, reads NAGVMQNPRHLVRRRGQEARLRCSPMKGHSHVYWYRQLPEEGLKFMVYLQKENIIDESGMPKERFSAEFPKEGPSILRIQQVVRGDSAAYFCASSPRQQETQYFGPGTRLLVL.

This clonotype was seen only a few times. The chain uses TRBV7-2 and TRBJ2-7; 7 bases map to TRBD1. CDR1 SGHTA and CDR2 FQGNSA come from the germline V gene. The J segment lost 4 bases and the V segment lost 3 bases, leaving 12 bases of the junction unmatched. The CDR3 is 16 residues long. The CDR3 spells CASSFNLNRDRYEQYF. For the CDR3, the DNA is TGTGCCAGCAGCTTTAACCTTAACCGGGACAGATACGAGCAGTACTTC.

The J gene is TRBJ2-7, the V gene TRBV10-3, with TRBD2 as a possible D gene (7 bases). The length of the CDR3 is 14 residues. Germline V lookup: CDR1 ENHRY, CDR2 SYGVKD. Trimming took off 6 bases at V and 5 bases at J, with 17 bases between the two ends. CDR3 sequence: CAIRVQAGANEQYF. CDR3 DNA sequence: TGTGCCATCAGGGTACAGGCGGGGGCCAACGAGCAGTACTTC.

This clonotype was counted many times. The chain uses TRBV14 and TRBJ2-3; TRBD2 matches at 7 bases. In germline, CDR1 is SGHDN, CDR2 FVKESK. The CDR3 loop spans 14 amino acids. J lost 0 bases, V lost 6 bases, and 3 bases had no gene match. The CDR3 spells CASRPSGSTDTQYF. In nucleotides, the CDR3 is TGTGCCAGCAGACCTAGCGGCAGCACAGATACGCAGTATTTT.

V and J are TRBV20-1 and TRBJ1-2, with D unresolved. Trimming removed 3 bases at V and 5 bases at J, with 10 bases between. The CDR3 is 12 amino acids. Germline V CDR1 and CDR2: DFQATT, SNEGSKA (reference sequence). CDR3 amino acids: CSARTQEYGYTF. Written as DNA, the CDR3 is TGCAGTGCTAGGACTCAGGAATATGGCTACACCTTC.

The chain recombines TRBV9 with TRBJ2-2; D tentatively reads TRBD1 or TRBD2 (5 bases each). The V and J ends lost 0 bases and 14 bases respectively, with 11 bases between them. This CDR3 has 12 amino acids. CDR1 and CDR2 (germline): SGDLS, YYNGEE. The CDR3 is CASSVGGDPLFF. In DNA, the CDR3 is TGTGCCAGCAGCGTAGGTGGGGACCCTCTGTTTTTT.

The sample holds a few counts of this clonotype. The chain carries TRBV6-1 and TRBJ1-1; 8 positions agree with TRBD1. Trimming took 8 bases from V and 3 from J; bases not matched to a gene: 8. The germline gives CDR1 MNHNS, CDR2 SASEGT. This CDR3 has 14 amino acids. In nucleotides, the CDR3 is TGTGCCAGCGGACCACAGGGGGTGTACACTGAAGCTTTCTTT. Translated, it gives CASGPQGVYTEAFF.

The rearrangement links TRBV12-3 or TRBV12-4 to TRBJ1-6; D is undetermined. Trimming took off 4 bases at V and 6 bases at J, with 13 bases between the two ends. The CDR3 consists of 15 residues. CDR3 sequence: CASSSSGLSNSPLHF. For the CDR3, the DNA is TGTGCCAGCAGTTCCTCCGGGCTAAGTAATTCACCCCTCCACTTT.

In its sample, this clonotype was seen many times. The chain joins TRBV7-2 to TRBJ2-6; D not resolved. CDR1 is SGHTA and CDR2 is FQGNSA in the germline V gene. This CDR3 has 13 amino acids. The germline V and J ends were trimmed by 1 base and 6 bases, with 4 bases remaining between them. DNA of the CDR3: TGTGCCAGCAGCTTAGGGGAGGCCAACGTCCTGACTTTC. This translates into CASSLGEANVLTF.

This clonotype was observed a handful of times. The rearrangement uses TRBV7-9 and TRBJ2-2; 8 bases match TRBD1. CDR3 size: 15 residues. Germline V gene lookup returns CDR1 SEHNR and CDR2 FQNEAQ (reference sequence). J was trimmed by 4 bases and V by 4 bases; bases with no gene match: 5. CDR3 in DNA: TGTGCCAGCAGCTACAGGGGGGTCCTCACCGGGGAGCTGTTTTTT. Translation gives CASSYRGVLTGELFF. Variable domain in full (rest from reference TRBV7-9 and TRBJ2-2): DTGVSQNPRHKITKRGQNVTFRCDPISEHNRLYWYRQTLGQGPEFLTYFQNEAQLEKSRLLSDRFSAERPKGSFSTLEIQRTEQGDSAMYLCASSYRGVLTGELFFGEGSRLTVL.